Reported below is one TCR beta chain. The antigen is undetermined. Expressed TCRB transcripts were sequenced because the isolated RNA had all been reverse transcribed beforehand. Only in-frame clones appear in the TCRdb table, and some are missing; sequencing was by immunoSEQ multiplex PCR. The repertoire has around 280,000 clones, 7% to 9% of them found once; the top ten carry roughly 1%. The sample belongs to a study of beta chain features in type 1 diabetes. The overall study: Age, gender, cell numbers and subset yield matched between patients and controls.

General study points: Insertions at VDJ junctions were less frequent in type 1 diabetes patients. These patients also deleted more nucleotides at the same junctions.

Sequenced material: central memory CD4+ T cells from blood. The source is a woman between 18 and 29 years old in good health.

Here the CDR3 reads CASSQQTGNTEAFF. CDR3 in DNA: TGCGCCAGCAGCCAACAAACAGGGAACACTGAAGCTTTCTTT. The chain combines TRBV4-3 with TRBJ1-1; perhaps TRBD1 as D (5 bases). The germline gives CDR1 LGHNA, CDR2 YSLEER. Trimming shortened V by 2 bases and J by 1 base, and 8 bases separated the two germline ends. The CDR3 is made up of 14 amino acids.